Listed here are 19 T cell receptor beta chains from one sample, sequenced in a study of blood T cell repertoires in COVID-19. Profiled with immunoSEQ multiplex PCR; TCRdb holds only in-frame clones, not every one. Of about 300,000 clones in the sample, about nine tenths are singletons; the top ten hold roughly 2.1%. The source material was peripheral blood. The receptors stem from a man aged 18 to 29 with active or convalescent COVID-19.

This clone was observed once. The chain recombines TRBV3-1 (or the pseudogene TRBV3-2) with TRBJ1-4; tentatively, D is TRBD1 (5 bases). The CDR3 is 15 residues long. Trimming stripped 2 bases from V and 5 bases from J, with 12 bases between. CDR1 is LGHDT and CDR2 is YNNKEL in the germline V gene (reference sequence). The CDR3 is CASSQKRYRNEKLFF. CDR3 nucleotides: TGTGCCAGCAGCCAAAAAAGGTACAGGAATGAAAAACTGTTTTTT.

The V and J genes are TRBV9 and TRBJ2-7, with 7 bases fitting TRBD2. With 4 bases clipped from V and 6 bases from J, the junction kept 16 bases outside the gene matches. CDR1 and CDR2 from the germline V gene are SGDLS and YYNGEE. The CDR3 consists of 16 residues. CDR3 in DNA: TGTGCCAGCAGCCCGAATCTGGCGGGGGAACTAGGCGAGCAGTACTTC. It specifies CASSPNLAGELGEQYF.

This sequence joins TRBV6-1 and TRBJ1-3; perhaps TRBD1 as D (5 bases). V gave up 2 bases and J gave up 0 bases, with 11 bases separating them. This CDR3 has 16 residues. The germline V gene encodes CDR1 MNHNS and CDR2 SASEGT. DNA for the CDR3: TGTGCCAGCAGTGAACGCGGGGCTTACTCTGGAAACACCATATATTTT. This codes for CASSERGAYSGNTIYF.

This clone was recorded many times. The chain recombines TRBV5-4 with TRBJ2-1; the D gene is possibly TRBD1 (5 bases). V lost 2 bases to trimming and J lost 6 bases, with 15 bases between them. In germline, CDR1 is SGHNT, CDR2 YYREEE (reference sequence). The CDR3 has 15 amino acids. CDR3 loop: CASSFLAGWANEQFF. The CDR3 DNA reads as TGTGCCAGCAGCTTCCTGGCAGGGTGGGCCAATGAGCAGTTCTTC.

The chain is built from TRBV28 and TRBJ1-4; 7 bases agree with TRBD1. This CDR3 has 13 amino acids. Germline loops: CDR1 MDHEN, CDR2 SYDVKM. V trimming: 7 bases; J trimming: 7 bases; junction bases outside the gene matches: 6. CDR3 in amino acids: CASNRGPGEKLFF. CDR3 nucleotides: TGTGCCAGCAATAGGGGGCCGGGTGAAAAACTGTTTTTT.

The chain joins TRBV19 to TRBJ2-1, with D possibly being TRBD2 (6 bases). Trimming pared 11 bases from V and 9 bases from J, leaving 17 bases between. Germline V gene lookup returns CDR1 LNHDA and CDR2 SQIVND (reference sequence). The CDR3 is 12 residues long. The CDR3: CAAWGVVTEQFF. CDR3 nucleotide sequence: TGTGCCGCTTGGGGGGTTGTCACTGAGCAGTTCTTC. The variable domain in full, completed from reference TRBV19 and TRBJ2-1, reads DGGITQSPKYLFRKEGQNVTLSCEQNLNHDAMYWYRQDPGQGLRLIYYSQIVNDFQKGDIAEGYSVSREKKESFPLTVTSAQKNPTAFYLCAAWGVVTEQFFGPGTRLTVL.

The chain couples TRBV5-1 to TRBJ2-5, with 7 bases fitting TRBD1. Germline CDR1 and CDR2: SGHRS and YFSETQ. J lost 5 bases, V lost 3 bases, and 7 bases had no gene match. CDR3 length: 14 amino acids. CDR3 residues: CASSSGQRRETQYF. CDR3 nucleotides: TGCGCCAGCAGCTCGGGACAGCGGCGGGAGACCCAGTACTTC.

The chain has TRBV14 and TRBJ2-7; D remains ambiguous. Germline V gene data show CDR1 as SGHDN and CDR2 as FVKESK. The V end was cut by 1 base, the J end by 0 bases, with 7 bases between. This CDR3 region has 14 residues. The CDR3 DNA follows: TGTGCCAGCAGCCAAGGGCGGAGCTCCTACGAGCAGTACTTC. Protein product: CASSQGRSSYEQYF.

This chain joins TRBV19 and TRBJ1-1, with 9 bases matching TRBD1. The germline V gene encodes CDR1 LNHDA and CDR2 SQIVND (reference sequence). CDR3 size: 14 residues. V was clipped by 3 bases and J by 6 bases; unmatched bases: 5. CDR3 in DNA: TGTGCCAGTAGTATGGACAGGGGATCCCCTGAAGCTTTCTTT. It yields the protein CASSMDRGSPEAFF.

The chain uses TRBV5-1 and TRBJ1-3, with 9 positions matching TRBD1. The CDR3 has 16 amino acids. CDR1 is SGHRS, CDR2 YFSETQ, per germline. V shed 1 base, J shed 3 bases, and the junction held 5 bases outside the gene matches. Here the CDR3 reads CASSLTGGADGNTIYF. The CDR3 coding sequence is TGCGCCAGCAGCTTGACAGGGGGCGCGGATGGAAACACCATATATTTT.

The V call is TRBV6-5, the J call TRBJ2-2; D is uncertain. In germline, CDR1 is MNHEY, CDR2 SVGAGI. V dropped 4 bases and J dropped 4 bases, with 4 bases sitting between them. The CDR3 runs to 12 residues. CDR3 sequence: CASSSFTGELFF. CDR3 coding DNA: TGTGCCAGCAGTTCGTTCACCGGGGAGCTGTTTTTT.

The rearrangement uses TRBV12-3 or TRBV12-4 and TRBJ2-1, with D tentatively TRBD1 (6 bases). Trimming pared 4 bases from V and 7 bases from J, leaving 11 bases between. The CDR3 has 13 residues. The CDR3 DNA reads TGTGCCAGCAGTTGGGACAATATTAATGAGCAGTTCTTC. Translated: CASSWDNINEQFF.

The rearrangement uses TRBV9 and TRBJ2-3; D is ambiguous. Trimming cost V 4 bases and J 6 bases, with 9 bases left between them. The CDR3 totals 12 residues. Germline V CDR1 and CDR2: SGDLS, YYNGEE. CDR3 amino acids: CASSTTQDTQYF. The CDR3 DNA reads as TGTGCCAGCAGCACAACCCAGGATACGCAGTATTTT.

The gene calls are TRBV19 and TRBJ2-3, with D possibly TRBD1 on 5 matching bases. Trimming stripped 3 bases from V and 10 bases from J, with 23 bases between. The germline gives CDR1 LNHDA, CDR2 SQIVND (reference sequence). The CDR3 sequence is 16 residues long. This CDR3 reads CASSIAPGFLSVAQYF. The CDR3 DNA sequence: TGTGCCAGTAGTATTGCGCCAGGGTTTCTTTCGGTCGCGCAGTATTTT.

V and J are TRBV7-8 and TRBJ2-2; D uncertain. This CDR3 comprises 14 residues. Germline lookup yields CDR1 SGHVS and CDR2 FQNEAQ. Between the trimmed V and J ends, which lost 5 bases and 4 bases, there was a span of 11 bases. CDR3 protein: CASSPLLSTGELFF. CDR3 in DNA: TGTGCCAGCAGCCCCCTCCTCTCCACCGGGGAGCTGTTTTTT.

The gene calls are TRBV6-2 or TRBV6-3 and TRBJ1-1; 8 nucleotides line up with TRBD1. The CDR3 extends over 16 amino acids. Unmatched junction bases numbered 10, after V lost 2 bases and J lost 5 bases. CDR1 is MNHEY and CDR2 is SVGEGT in the germline V gene. The CDR3 coding sequence is TGTGCCAGCAGTTACCCTCCAGGGGGCTTTATGACTGAAGCTTTCTTT. This encodes CASSYPPGGFMTEAFF.

The chain links TRBV2 to TRBJ1-2; D gene uncertain. Germline loops: CDR1 SNHLY, CDR2 FYNNEI. With 0 bases removed from V and 3 bases from J, the gap between germline ends came to 11 bases. There are 15 residues in the CDR3. Written as DNA, the CDR3 is TGTGCCAGCAGTGAAGCTCAGGCCCCCTACTATGGCTACACCTTC. It is translated as CASSEAQAPYYGYTF. Full variable domain (missing parts from reference TRBV2 and TRBJ1-2): EPEVTQTPSHQVTQMGQEVILRCVPISNHLYFYWYRQILGQKVEFLVSFYNNEISEKSEIFDDQFSVERPDGSNFTLKIRSTKLEDSAMYFCASSEAQAPYYGYTFGSGTRLTVV.

V usage is TRBV2 and J usage is TRBJ2-3; 8 bases are a match to TRBD2. The CDR3 contains 14 residues. Germline trimming cut 9 bases from V and 1 base from J; bases unmatched to any gene: 6. Germline V gives CDR1 SNHLY, CDR2 FYNNEI. CDR3 sequence (DNA): TGTGCCAGGAGCGGGAGTGAGGGCACAGATACGCAGTATTTT. It translates to CARSGSEGTDTQYF.

V usage is TRBV5-1 and J usage is TRBJ2-5; D is unresolved. The V gene's germline CDR1 is SGHRS and CDR2 YFSETQ. The V and J ends lost 2 bases and 0 bases respectively, with 2 bases between them. This CDR3 is 12 amino acids long. In DNA form, the CDR3 reads TGCGCCAGCAGCTTCGACCAAGAGACCCAGTACTTC. This codes for CASSFDQETQYF.